The 10 T cell receptor beta chains reported below all come from one sample, sequenced in a study of regulatory T cells in long-lasting Graves disease (dated by TCRdb to about 2021). Sample time point, as interpreted from the label and publication: newly diagnosed GD, antithyroid drugs for less than 3 months. RNA was extracted from PBMCs in TRIzol for both TCR sequencing and RNA sequencing. The library was produced with multiplex PCR. Sequencing relied on an Illumina HiSeq 4000. To build TCR beta libraries, CDR3 regions were amplified by Arm-PCR using iRepertoire HTBI primers. In-frame beta chains were kept once TCRdb had trimmed the public reads at Q25 with fastp and called clones with MiXCR. Each record represents a unique CDR3 protein, reported with the most common genes and DNA among its rows. The sample includes some 500,000 distinct CDR3 sequences, with 16% observed a single time. The ten largest clones add up to 25% of the sample.

The same data also contributed to another study, on T cells in Graves' hyperthyroidism and ophthalmopathy.

This specimen was peripheral blood mononuclear cells (PBMCs), taken at new diagnosis, from a patient treated with antithyroid drugs. The receptors shown here come from a woman aged 35 to 59 with Graves disease. Donor details come from another sample of the same person, matched by shared clones.

The sample holds many counts of this clonotype. The gene calls are TRBV3-1 and TRBJ1-2, with D maybe TRBD1 (6 bases). This CDR3 has 14 amino acids. The germline CDR1 and CDR2 sequences are LGHDT and YNNKEL (reference sequence). Trimming pared 1 base from V and 2 bases from J, leaving 8 bases between. The CDR3 coding sequence is TGTGCCAGCAGCCAAGGACAGGACAACTATGGCTACACCTTC. Amino acids: CASSQGQDNYGYTF.

This clonotype has only a few counts. As DNA, the CDR3 is TGTGCCAGCAGTAACCCCCGGCCATTGTCTGGGGCCAACGTCCTGACTTTC. The encoded protein is CASSNPRPLSGANVLTF. The chain joins TRBV27 to TRBJ2-6; D is ambiguous. The CDR3 is 17 residues long. The germline CDR1 and CDR2 sequences are MNHEY and SMNVEV (reference sequence). Trimming took off 5 bases at V and 1 base at J, with 15 bases between the two ends.

This clonotype was recorded many times. J is TRBJ2-5 and V is TRBV20-1; TRBD2 matches at 11 bases. With 5 bases clipped from V and 7 bases from J, the junction kept 15 bases outside the gene matches. Germline assignment: CDR1 DFQATT and CDR2 SNEGSKA (reference sequence). CDR3 size: 16 residues. This CDR3 reads CSAPKTGTSGVGTQYF. The DNA of the CDR3 is TGCAGTGCTCCGAAAACCGGGACTAGCGGAGTGGGGACCCAGTACTTC.

The chain carries TRBV5-1 and TRBJ1-2; D possibly corresponds to TRBD1 (5 bases). This CDR3 has 16 residues. Germline V lookup: CDR1 SGHRS, CDR2 YFSETQ. V lost 4 bases, J lost 0 bases, and 16 bases lay in between. The CDR3 sequence is CASSLESQVPNYGYTF. For the CDR3, the DNA is TGCGCCAGCAGCCTAGAATCACAGGTTCCTAACTATGGCTACACCTTC.

The chain recombines TRBV27 with TRBJ1-1; D uncertain. The length of the CDR3 is 13 residues. Trimming pared 4 bases from V and 6 bases from J, leaving 12 bases between. Germline CDR1 and CDR2: MNHEY and SMNVEV (reference sequence). CDR3 nucleotides: TGTGCCAGCAGTTCACTCAAGGGCGCTGAAGCTTTCTTT. Protein sequence: CASSSLKGAEAFF.

Notes on this clonotype: A read error is possible here, since a much larger clone lies one base away. The rearrangement links TRBV3-1 to TRBJ2-3; D is uncertain. In germline, CDR1 is LGHDT, CDR2 YNNKEL (reference sequence). The CDR3 has 15 residues. Trimming shortened V by 1 base and J by 1 base, and 9 bases separated the two germline ends. DNA for the CDR3: TGTGCCAGCAGCCAAGTTACGGTACGCACAGATACGCAGTATTTT. As protein: CASSQVTVRTDTQYF.

This clonotype has a handful of counts. The chain has TRBV5-4 and TRBJ2-1, with TRBD2 matching 7 bases. Looked up from germline, CDR1 is SGHNT and CDR2 is YYREEE (reference sequence). CDR3 length: 13 residues. J lost 9 bases, V lost 9 bases, and 12 bases had no gene match. The CDR3 bases are TGTGCCACCCTAACTAGCGAAGGTGGTGAGCAGTTCTTC. Encoded protein: CATLTSEGGEQFF.

This clonotype was seen more than once but under ten times. The chain is built from TRBV6-9 and TRBJ2-5; D is unresolved. From germline, CDR1 is MNHGY and CDR2 SVAAGI. The CDR3 runs to 13 residues. V dropped 4 bases and J dropped 5 bases, with 11 bases sitting between them. CDR3 coding DNA: TGTGCCAGCAGTTTTAGTAGAAGGGAGACCCAGTACTTC. Protein: CASSFSRRETQYF.

V is TRBV20-1 and J is TRBJ2-7; perhaps TRBD1 as D (6 bases). Germline values: CDR1 DFQATT, CDR2 SNEGSKA (reference sequence). Trimming took off 1 base at V and 1 base at J, with 11 bases between the two ends. The CDR3 spans 14 residues. CDR3 bases: TGCAGTGCTAGAGGTAACAGGGCGTCCTACGAGCAGTACTTC. Amino acids: CSARGNRASYEQYF.

This clonotype was counted at least ten times. The chain carries TRBV4-1 and TRBJ2-5; 14 bases are a match to TRBD2. The junction had 2 bases not matched to a gene; V was cut back by 1 base and J by 1 base. Germline assignment: CDR1 MGHRA and CDR2 YSYEKL. The CDR3 length is 17 residues. CDR3 coding DNA: TGCGCCAGCAGCCAAGTCGGACTAGCGGGGGGCCAAGAGACCCAGTACTTC. Amino acids: CASSQVGLAGGQETQYF.